The sequence of this TCR beta chain was determined in a study of T-cell reconstitution after alpha-beta-depleted transplantation in children. The study's findings and limits: TCRbeta diversity was high at day 60 in some patients (a result of surviving recipient T cells and thymic progenitors).

CDR3 length: 13 amino acids. Germline CDR1 MDHEN, CDR2 SYDVKM. V shed 6 bases, J shed 5 bases, and the junction held 5 bases outside the gene matches. During its preparation, the TCRbeta library received unique molecular identifiers. TCRdb fed the PCR reads into MiXCR, producing one record per CDR3 protein. Of around 190,000 distinct CDR3 sequences in the sample, approximately 6.9% were seen once. Comment on this clonotype: Its specificity is unknown.

Specimen: PBMCs, collected before TCRalphabeta/CD19-depleted stem cell transplant. V gene TRBV28 combines with J gene TRBJ1-2; 8 nucleotides align to TRBD1. The origin of this receptor is a boy between 2 and 10 years old with acute lymphoblastic leukemia, due to receive a stem cell transplant. CDR3 sequence (DNA): TGTGCCAGCAGCGGACAGGGAAGGTATGGCTACACCTTC. Its translation is CASSGQGRYGYTF.